The source of this T cell receptor (beta chain) is a study of shared clonotypes between healthy human individuals. Details on this clone: Its specificity is not known.

The length of the CDR3 is 15 residues. V dropped 6 bases and J dropped 5; count of bases not matched to a gene: 5. Germline lookup yields CDR1 MDHEN and CDR2 SYDVKM. Findings and limits, study-wide: Clonotypes shared by all four sorted-subset donors had higher generation probabilities than non-shared clonotypes. Investigators expected sequencing depth to affect clonotype sharing among donors. Across a handful of donors, naive CD4 shared 5% to 5.5%, naive CD8 3% to 3.5%, memory CD4 about 2.5%, memory CD8 approximately 0.4%.

Produced via immunoSEQ multiplex PCR; TCRdb's table is partial and in-frame only. This table holds fewer than 2.5 million clones, roughly 93% found once. The sequence was collected from a man in his late teens or twenties in good health. Some clones in this sample may be carry-over from other donors' samples. The V and J genes are TRBV28 and TRBJ2-1; 12 bases line up with TRBD2. Sequencing was done on a sample of naive CD4+ T cells from PBMCs. Described subset: CD45RA+ positively selected. The CDR3 nucleotides are TGTGCCAGCAGCCTAGCGGGAGGGGGGAACAATGAGCAGTTCTTC. This gives the protein CASSLAGGGNNEQFF.